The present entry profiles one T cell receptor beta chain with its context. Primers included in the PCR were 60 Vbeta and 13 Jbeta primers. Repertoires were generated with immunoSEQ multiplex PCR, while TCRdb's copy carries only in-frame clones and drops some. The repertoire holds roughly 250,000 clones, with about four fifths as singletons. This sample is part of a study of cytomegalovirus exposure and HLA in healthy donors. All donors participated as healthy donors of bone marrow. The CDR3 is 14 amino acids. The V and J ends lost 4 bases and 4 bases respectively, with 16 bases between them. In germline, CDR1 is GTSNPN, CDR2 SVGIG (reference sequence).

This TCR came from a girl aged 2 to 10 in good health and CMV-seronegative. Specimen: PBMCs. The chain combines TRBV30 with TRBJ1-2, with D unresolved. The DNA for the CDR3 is TGTGCCTGGACTGGGCGGCCGGCGGGCTATGGCTACACCTTC. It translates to CAWTGRPAGYGYTF.